The entry that follows covers one TCR beta chain sequence. The antigen is undetermined. Clones were sequenced by immunoSEQ multiplex PCR, and TCRdb holds only the in-frame ones, with some missing. The table lists about 53,000 clones, roughly 77% of them singletons, with approximately 8% in the top ten. V gave up 11 bases and J gave up 7 bases, with 21 bases separating them. CDR3 size: 14 residues. Germline values: CDR1 SNHLY, CDR2 FYNNEI. Noted time point: week 23, last vaccination. Every single dose of the vaccine, 300 ug of mutant IDH1 20-mer peptide, came with topical imiquimod. Each tumor in the donors was a new WHO grade 3 or 4 astrocytoma, IDH1-mutant and ATRX-lost. This record belongs to a study of a mutant IDH1 vaccine in newly diagnosed glioma. Study overall: Patients received eight vaccinations in weeks 1, 3, 5, 7, 11, 15, 19, 23. Vaccines were first given 4-6 weeks after radiotherapy alone, or with temozolomide cycles. Whole-study findings and limits: Top-clonotype changes in peripheral T cells seemed unrelated to pseudoprogression.

The V and J genes are TRBV2 and TRBJ2-1; weak D call: TRBD2 (7 bases). The sequence was obtained from a woman aged 40 to 50 with glioma. Some clones in this sample may be carry-over from other donors' samples. This specimen was PBMCs, taken from a glioma patient whose treatment included an IDH1 peptide vaccine. CDR3 loop: CAGYSGRGGNEQFF. The CDR3 nucleotides are TGTGCCGGATACTCTGGAAGGGGGGGAAATGAGCAGTTCTTC.